The 29 T cell receptor beta chains below were found in one sample sequenced in a study of cytomegalovirus exposure and HLA in healthy donors. The PCR ran on 60 Vbeta and 13 Jbeta primers. The protocol was immunoSEQ multiplex PCR, while the TCRdb copy is restricted to in-frame clones and leaves out a portion. Among 200,000 or so clones, almost 85% were seen once, and the ten largest hold approximately 0.26%. The sample comprised PBMCs. These receptors came from a boy aged 5 to 17 in good health and CMV-seronegative.

This clone has a single count. The chain couples TRBV9 to TRBJ2-7, with D tentatively TRBD1 (5 bases). Germline lookup yields CDR1 SGDLS and CDR2 YYNGEE. The CDR3 is made up of 14 amino acids. V shed 3 bases and J shed 3 bases, with 13 bases lying between them. The CDR3 here is CASSEQGFNYEQYF. For the CDR3, the DNA is TGTGCCAGCAGCGAGCAGGGTTTTAACTACGAGCAGTACTTC.

The chain links TRBV27 to TRBJ1-3; tentative D call: TRBD1 (5 bases). Trimming stripped 4 bases from V and 2 bases from J, with 18 bases between. This CDR3 region has 17 residues. Germline V gives CDR1 MNHEY, CDR2 SMNVEV (reference sequence). The CDR3 DNA sequence: TGTGCCAGCAGTTCTCTAACTTCAGGGTTCGCTGGAAACACCATATATTTT. Amino acids: CASSSLTSGFAGNTIYF.

Notes on this clone: At one end, the junction sequence differs from germline, possibly due to a read error. The chain uses TRBV7-9 and TRBJ1-1; 8 bases align to TRBD1. Germline values: CDR1 SEHNR, CDR2 FQNEAQ (reference sequence). This CDR3 has 17 amino acids. The chain's CDR3 is CSSSLGVLPGTGGKAFF. The CDR3 nucleotides read TGTTCCAGCAGCTTAGGGGTTCTCCCCGGGACAGGAGGCAAAGCTTTCTTT. Supplemented by reference TRBV7-9 and TRBJ1-1, the full variable domain reads DTGVSQNPRHKITKRGQNVTFRCDPISEHNRLYWYRQTLGQGPEFLTYFQNEAQLEKSRLLSDRFSAERPKGSFSTLEIQRTEQGDSAMYLCSSSLGVLPGTGGKAFFGQGTRLTVV.

J is TRBJ2-1 and V is TRBV7-3, with TRBD2 matching 11 bases. Trimming cost V 4 bases and J 6 bases; bases outside gene matches: 5. This CDR3 region has 15 residues. Germline CDR1 and CDR2: SGHTA and FQGTGA. CDR3 in DNA: TGTGCCAGCAGCTCTACTAGCGGGAGACCCAATGAGCAGTTCTTC. Its protein is CASSSTSGRPNEQFF.

The chain uses TRBV5-1 and TRBJ2-7; D gene unclear. Germline values: CDR1 SGHRS, CDR2 YFSETQ. This CDR3 has 14 amino acids. V gave up 4 bases and J gave up 5 bases, with 16 bases separating them. CDR3 loop: CASSLDRGIDEQYF. CDR3 DNA: TGCGCCAGCAGCCTGGACCGAGGAATCGACGAGCAGTACTTC.

The J gene is TRBJ2-3, the V gene TRBV5-1; 10 bases fit TRBD2. This CDR3 is built from 19 residues. CDR1 is SGHRS and CDR2 is YFSETQ in the germline V gene. Trimming at V came to 0 bases and at J to 1 base, leaving 11 bases not matched to a gene. The CDR3 DNA reads as TGCGCCAGCAGCTTGGGGTTTAGCGGGAGGTCCTTTGGCACAGATACGCAGTATTTT. Translated: CASSLGFSGRSFGTDTQYF.

A single count supports this clone. The chain uses TRBV9 and TRBJ2-4, with 8 bases identical to TRBD2. The length of the CDR3 is 16 residues. The germline V gene encodes CDR1 SGDLS and CDR2 YYNGEE. After removal of 0 bases from V and 3 bases from J, the junction contained 5 bases not matched to a gene. The CDR3 reads CASSVEGGGYKNIQYF. CDR3 coding DNA: TGTGCCAGCAGCGTAGAAGGCGGGGGGTACAAAAACATTCAGTACTTC.

The rearrangement joins TRBV2 to TRBJ1-6, with TRBD1 as a possible D gene (5 bases). There are 14 residues in the CDR3. Trimming took off 7 bases at V and 2 bases at J, with 9 bases between the two ends. The V gene's germline CDR1 is SNHLY and CDR2 FYNNEI. DNA of the CDR3: TGTGCCAGCATTTCAGGGACCTATAATTCACCCCTCCACTTT. Its protein is CASISGTYNSPLHF.

This chain uses TRBV19 with TRBJ1-1; D might be TRBD1 (5 bases). This CDR3 is built from 15 residues. Germline CDR1 is LNHDA and CDR2 is SQIVND (reference sequence). V was pared by 5 bases and J by 0 bases, with 13 bases between. In nucleotides, the CDR3 is TGTGCCAGTAGTTTCCTCAGGGTAGTGAACACTGAAGCTTTCTTT. Encoded protein: CASSFLRVVNTEAFF.

The chain couples TRBV29-1 to TRBJ1-1; D might be TRBD1 (6 bases). V was shortened by 7 bases and J by 4 bases, with 13 bases between the two germline ends. The length of the CDR3 is 12 residues. CDR1 and CDR2 (germline): SQVTM, ANQGSEA. CDR3 bases: TGCAGCGGTTATACAGGGCGCACTGAAGCTTTCTTT. Its protein is CSGYTGRTEAFF.

This chain links TRBV7-3 with TRBJ2-3; 7 positions match TRBD1. Germline V lookup: CDR1 SGHTA, CDR2 FQGTGA. This CDR3 region has 14 residues. Germline trimming cut 5 bases from V and 2 bases from J; bases unmatched to any gene: 4. The CDR3 sequence is CASSPGQYTDTQYF. In DNA form, the CDR3 reads TGTGCCAGCAGCCCGGGACAGTACACAGATACGCAGTATTTT.

This chain connects TRBV7-9 to TRBJ2-5; tentatively, D is TRBD2 (6 bases). The DNA matches TRBJ2-7 better at its end, which makes the J call doubtful. Germline V gives CDR1 SEHNR, CDR2 FQNEAQ (reference sequence). This CDR3 is 15 amino acids long. Here the CDR3 DNA reads TGTGCCAGCAGCGGAGGGACTTCTCTCTCCTACGAGCAGTACTTC. Amino acid sequence: CASSGGTSLSYEQYF.

The CDR3, as DNA: TGCGCCAGCAGCTTGGTCTCCTGGCTAGCGGATTTACAAGAGACCCAGTACTTC. This translates into CASSLVSWLADLQETQYF. The chain employs TRBV5-1 and TRBJ2-5, with 7 positions matching TRBD2. Germline lookup yields CDR1 SGHRS and CDR2 YFSETQ. The CDR3 is made up of 18 amino acids. V lost 0 bases to trimming and J lost 2 bases; unmatched junction nucleotides: 13.

This sequence joins TRBV6-1 and TRBJ1-6; D is unclear. This CDR3 is built from 13 residues. Germline V CDR1 and CDR2: MNHNS, SASEGT. V lost 4 bases and J 5 bases, leaving 6 bases between the germline ends. CDR3 amino acids: CASSALDNSPLHF. The CDR3 DNA reads TGTGCCAGCAGTGCGTTAGATAATTCACCCCTCCACTTT.

This chain connects TRBV5-1 to TRBJ1-2; 7 bases agree with TRBD1. Germline values: CDR1 SGHRS, CDR2 YFSETQ. The CDR3 is 17 amino acids. V lost 3 bases and J lost 2; bases outside the gene matches: 13. The CDR3 loop is CASSWFLRQGWNYGYTF. Written as DNA, the CDR3 is TGCGCCAGCAGCTGGTTTCTTAGACAGGGCTGGAACTATGGCTACACCTTC.

V gene TRBV9 combines with J gene TRBJ1-2; D gene uncertain. This CDR3 is 13 amino acids long. The V and J ends lost 3 bases and 3 bases respectively, with 9 bases between them. Germline V gives CDR1 SGDLS, CDR2 YYNGEE. The CDR3 sequence is CASSATGYYGYTF. CDR3 nucleotides: TGTGCCAGCAGCGCCACGGGGTACTATGGCTACACCTTC.

The chain combines TRBV19 with TRBJ1-1, with no clear D. Germline values: CDR1 LNHDA, CDR2 SQIVND (reference sequence). V lost 1 base and J lost 6, with 12 bases in between. The CDR3 spans 14 residues. CDR3 in amino acids: CASSIGSGGPEAFF. CDR3 coding DNA: TGTGCCAGTAGTATAGGGTCAGGAGGGCCTGAAGCTTTCTTT.

The V and J genes are TRBV2 and TRBJ1-1; D uncertain. The ends were cut back, 7 bases at V and 6 bases at J, with 9 bases in the middle. Germline CDR1 reads SNHLY; CDR2 reads FYNNEI. This CDR3 is 11 amino acids long. CDR3 nucleotide sequence: TGTGCCAGCATTGCGGGCCCTGAAGCTTTCTTT. Residues: CASIAGPEAFF.

The chain is built from TRBV5-1 and TRBJ1-1, with 7 bases lining up with TRBD1. The CDR3 is 17 amino acids. Trimming removed 1 base from V and 2 bases from J; junction bases left unmatched: 11. Germline values: CDR1 SGHRS, CDR2 YFSETQ. The CDR3 DNA reads as TGCGCCAGCAGCTTGTCGTTTCGAAACAGGGGTAACACTGAAGCTTTCTTT. It yields the protein CASSLSFRNRGNTEAFF.

The chain links TRBV6-5 to TRBJ2-4; 8 nucleotides match TRBD1. CDR1 is MNHEY and CDR2 is SVGAGI in the germline V gene. The CDR3 spans 13 residues. V lost 9 bases and J lost 8; bases outside the gene matches: 9. The CDR3 region has the DNA TGTGCCAGTGCGTCGACAGGGGCGTACATTCAGTACTTC. It codes for CASASTGAYIQYF.

V usage is TRBV30 and J usage is TRBJ2-2, with TRBD1 as a possible D gene (6 bases). Germline CDR1 is GTSNPN and CDR2 is SVGIG (reference sequence). This CDR3 has 13 amino acids. V was pared by 7 bases and J by 6 bases, with 15 bases between. This CDR3 is CASTGLGAGELFF. The CDR3 DNA follows: TGTGCCTCAACAGGGTTAGGGGCCGGGGAGCTGTTTTTT.

This rearrangement joins TRBV7-9 to TRBJ1-2; TRBD1 aligns across 11 bases. Germline values: CDR1 SEHNR, CDR2 FQNEAQ (reference sequence). This CDR3 is built from 15 residues. J was trimmed by 5 bases and V by 5 bases; bases with no gene match: 7. CDR3: CASSGTGTGGYGYTF. DNA for the CDR3: TGTGCCAGCAGCGGAACCGGGACAGGGGGGTATGGCTACACCTTC.

The CDR3 DNA reads TGTGCCAGCAGTCCTGGACTAGCGGGTCCCCTTAGACTTGAGCAGTTCTTC. It translates to CASSPGLAGPLRLEQFF. The genes are TRBV27 and TRBJ2-1, with 11 bases matching TRBD2. The junction had 15 bases not matched to a gene; V was cut back by 5 bases and J by 9 bases. Per germline, CDR1 MNHEY and CDR2 SMNVEV (reference sequence). CDR3 length: 17 amino acids.

As regards this clone: Additional DNA sequences in this sample encode the identical CDR3. The chain joins TRBV7-2 to TRBJ2-5, with D possibly being TRBD2 (5 bases). The V and J ends lost 1 base and 1 base respectively, with 7 bases between them. This CDR3 has 14 amino acids. From germline, CDR1 is SGHTA and CDR2 FQGNSA. In DNA, the CDR3 is TGTGCCAGCAGCTTAGGGCGGGCCCAAGAGACCCAGTACTTC. Encoded protein: CASSLGRAQETQYF.

The chain has TRBV9 and TRBJ1-2; 7 nucleotides align to TRBD1. The CDR3 has 15 amino acids. J was trimmed by 8 bases and V by 5 bases; bases with no gene match: 15. Looked up from germline, CDR1 is SGDLS and CDR2 is YYNGEE. As DNA, the CDR3 is TGTGCCAGCAGGCAGGGGGGCTCCGCCTTTGGGGGCTACACCTTC. Translated, it gives CASRQGGSAFGGYTF.

About this clone itself: This same CDR3 is encoded by further DNA sequences in the sample. This chain joins TRBV25-1 and TRBJ2-1; D may be TRBD2 (6 bases). V was cut by 6 bases and J by 1 base, with 13 bases left in between. Germline values: CDR1 MGHDK, CDR2 SYGVNS. CDR3 length equals 15 residues. In nucleotides, the CDR3 is TGTGCCAGCAGCTCTACAAGCGGGTCCTACAATGAGCAGTTCTTC. Translated: CASSSTSGSYNEQFF.

This clone was counted between two and nine times. This rearrangement joins TRBV6-1 to TRBJ1-4; D unclear. Trimming took off 3 bases at V and 0 bases at J, with 5 bases between the two ends. Germline CDR1 reads MNHNS; CDR2 reads SASEGT. The CDR3 runs 14 residues. CDR3 sequence reads: CASSEAATNEKLFF. CDR3 sequence (DNA): TGTGCCAGCAGTGAGGCGGCAACTAATGAAAAACTGTTTTTT.

The V and J genes are TRBV28 and TRBJ1-2; the match to TRBD1 covers 11 bases. Germline V lookup: CDR1 MDHEN, CDR2 SYDVKM. J was trimmed by 7 bases and V by 2 bases; bases with no gene match: 12. This CDR3 region has 17 residues. CDR3 coding DNA: TGTGCCAGCAGTTTAAGGGGCTGGACAGGGGGCGTCCGTGGCTACACCTTC. It translates to CASSLRGWTGGVRGYTF.

Remarks on this clone: Other DNA sequences within the sample encode an identical CDR3. The chain combines TRBV28 with TRBJ1-1; D is perhaps TRBD1 (5 bases). This CDR3 region has 13 residues. V lost 3 bases to trimming and J lost 1 base, with 6 bases between them. Germline values: CDR1 MDHEN, CDR2 SYDVKM. The CDR3 DNA reads as TGTGCCAGCAGTTTCGACAGGAACACTGAAGCTTTCTTT. Amino acid sequence: CASSFDRNTEAFF.